Listed here are 5 T cell receptor beta chains from one sample, sequenced in a study of T cells expressing NK-cell markers. Using the 5' RACE reads, TCRdb records one entry per CDR3 protein without DNA. This table holds 400,000 to 500,000 distinct CDR3 sequences. The material sequenced was blood T cells: a sorted CD56 or NKG2C T cell subset, CD4+ or CD8+ T cells, or bulk PBMC T cells (not recorded which). The receptors were gathered from a woman aged 18 to 69 in good health.

This CDR3 reads CASSAGLARSYNEQFF. This sequence joins TRBV7-9 and TRBJ2-1; lacking DNA, the TRBD2 call made by TCRdb goes unchecked. The germline gives CDR1 SEHNR, CDR2 FQNEAQ (reference sequence). There are 16 residues in the CDR3.

The V gene is TRBV15, the J gene TRBJ2-3; the D call from TCRdb, TRBD1, cannot be confirmed without DNA. This CDR3 spans 15 amino acids. The germline V gene encodes CDR1 LNHNV and CDR2 YYDKDF (reference sequence). The CDR3 reads CATSRDRGHEDTQYF.

The rearrangement uses TRBV20-1 and TRBJ2-7. The germline V gene encodes CDR1 DFQATT and CDR2 SNEGSKA (reference sequence). This CDR3 comprises 12 residues. CDR3 in amino acids: CSARTGPYEQYF.

The genes are TRBV28 and TRBJ2-7; the TRBD2 assignment by TCRdb is unverifiable without DNA. CDR1 is MDHEN, CDR2 SYDVKM, per germline. This CDR3 has 14 residues. CDR3 region: CASKRLAGTYEQYF.

The chain has TRBV5-6 and TRBJ1-2; TCRdb reports TRBD1, a call that lacks DNA to check it against. The CDR3 is 15 amino acids. Per germline, CDR1 SGHDT and CDR2 YYEEEE. CDR3 loop: CASSAVREGNYGYTF.